This T cell receptor beta chain was profiled in a study of blood T cell repertoires in COVID-19. The overall study: Samples representing acute and convalescent COVID-19 were sourced from the United States, Italy and Spain. T cells, B-cell-depleted T cells, or PBMCs supplied cDNA or gDNA.

Study processing details: From reference gene primer amplification, estimates of nucleated cell counts were derived. Libraries were prepared by immunoSEQ multiplex PCR; TCRdb keeps only in-frame clonotypes and omits some of them. V, J and clone size were drawn from that table, and D and trimming were deduced from the DNA. Altogether about 190,000 clones are present, roughly 90% being singletons, with the ten largest covering 0.62%. The V gene lost 0 bases and the J gene lost 6 bases, with 10 bases spanning the gap. CDR3 size: 14 residues. From germline, CDR1 is MGHRA and CDR2 YSYEKL. The TCR originated in a man aged 50 to 60 with acute or convalescent COVID-19. The V and J genes are TRBV4-1 and TRBJ2-3, with D unresolved. Source material: peripheral blood. The CDR3 sequence is CASSQEEKEDTQYF. DNA for the CDR3: TGCGCCAGCAGCCAAGAGGAGAAGGAGGATACGCAGTATTTT.